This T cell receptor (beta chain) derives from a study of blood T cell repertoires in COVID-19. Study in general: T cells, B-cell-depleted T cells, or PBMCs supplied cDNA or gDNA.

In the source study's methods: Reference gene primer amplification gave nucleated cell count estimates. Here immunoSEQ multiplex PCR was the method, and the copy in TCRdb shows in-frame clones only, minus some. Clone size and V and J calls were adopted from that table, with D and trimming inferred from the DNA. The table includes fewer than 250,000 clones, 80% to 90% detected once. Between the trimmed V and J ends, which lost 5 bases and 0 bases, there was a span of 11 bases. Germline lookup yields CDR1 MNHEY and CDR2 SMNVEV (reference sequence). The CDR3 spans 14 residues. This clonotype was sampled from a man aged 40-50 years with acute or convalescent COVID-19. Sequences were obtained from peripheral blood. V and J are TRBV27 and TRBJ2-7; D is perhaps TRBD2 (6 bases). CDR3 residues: CASSLAGSSYEQYF. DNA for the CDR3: TGTGCCAGCAGTCTCGCGGGGAGCTCCTACGAGCAGTACTTC.